The 23 T cell receptor beta chains below all came from one sample that was sequenced in a study of Graves' ophthalmopathy and Graves' hyperthyroidism. Amplification targeted the TCR beta CDR3 regions, with RNA transcripts as the source material. HTBI primers were used in a first-round RT-PCR, which preceded a second-round multiplex PCR. MiXCR was run by TCRdb on the multiplex PCR reads, yielding one entry per CDR3 protein. The sample carries more than 300,000 distinct CDR3 sequences, approximately 18% recorded once. The source material was peripheral blood. The receptor set was obtained from an adult woman with stable Graves' hyperthyroidism.

This clonotype was recorded many times. The chain is built from TRBV4-3 and TRBJ2-2, with D tentatively TRBD2 (6 bases). This CDR3 has 15 amino acids. The V end was cut by 4 bases, the J end by 0 bases, with 9 bases between. Per germline, CDR1 LGHNA and CDR2 YSLEER. The CDR3 nucleotides read TGCGCCAGCAGCCCGGGACTTTCGAACACCGGGGAGCTGTTTTTT. It encodes CASSPGLSNTGELFF.

CDR3 region: CASTRERDLSYEQYF. DNA of the CDR3: TGTGCCAGCACCCGGGAGAGGGACCTCTCCTACGAGCAGTACTTC. The rearrangement links TRBV7-2 to TRBJ2-7; D perhaps matches TRBD2 (6 bases). The CDR3 is 15 residues long. Germline V gene lookup returns CDR1 SGHTA and CDR2 FQGNSA. The V end was cut by 7 bases, the J end by 0 bases, with 16 bases between.

In its sample, this clonotype was seen a few times. The V and J genes are TRBV19 and TRBJ2-7, with 9 nucleotides matching TRBD1. V gave up 0 bases and J gave up 4 bases; unmatched junction bases: 4. The CDR3 length is 15 residues. From germline, CDR1 is LNHDA and CDR2 SQIVND (reference sequence). The CDR3 region is CASSIDLGTGYEQYF. The DNA of the CDR3 is TGTGCCAGTAGTATAGATCTGGGGACAGGGTACGAGCAGTACTTC.

This clonotype was observed at least ten times. The chain is built from TRBV28 and TRBJ2-5; 10 nucleotides align to TRBD1. Germline V gene lookup returns CDR1 MDHEN and CDR2 SYDVKM. J gave up 3 bases and V 6 bases, and 10 bases lay outside the gene matches. The CDR3 is 16 amino acids. For the CDR3, the DNA is TGTGCCAGCAGCCCCCTTAGGACAGGGGGAGAAGAGACCCAGTACTTC. The encoded protein is CASSPLRTGGEETQYF.

This clonotype has a count of ten or more. This chain links TRBV9 with TRBJ1-2, with D possibly being TRBD1 (5 bases). The CDR3 runs 15 residues. Trimming stripped 6 bases from V and 3 bases from J, with 18 bases between. In germline, CDR1 is SGDLS, CDR2 YYNGEE. DNA of the CDR3: TGTGCCAGCACCAGTCGGGCAGGGCGGGACTATGGCTACACCTTC. Translated, it gives CASTSRAGRDYGYTF.

This clonotype was picked up many times. V and J are TRBV27 and TRBJ2-7; 9 bases map to TRBD2. V dropped 4 bases and J dropped 5; count of bases not matched to a gene: 6. Germline lookup yields CDR1 MNHEY and CDR2 SMNVEV (reference sequence). The CDR3 is 14 residues long. The CDR3 region is CASSYAGGPDEQYF. The CDR3 bases are TGTGCCAGCAGTTACGCGGGAGGGCCCGACGAGCAGTACTTC.

Ten or more counts support this clonotype. The V call is TRBV20-1, the J call TRBJ1-6; 7 bases map to TRBD1. CDR1 DFQATT and CDR2 SNEGSKA come from the germline V gene (reference sequence). The V segment lost 5 bases and the J segment 10 bases; nucleotides outside the gene matches: 8. The CDR3 is made up of 13 amino acids. The CDR3 DNA is TGCAGTGCTTCACAGGGGACGCGCTCACCCCTCCACTTT. This gives the protein CSASQGTRSPLHF.

This clonotype came up a few times. The chain employs TRBV11-1 and TRBJ1-1; no firm D call. CDR3 length equals 13 residues. The germline V and J ends were trimmed by 5 bases and 5 bases, with 12 bases remaining between them. The germline V gene encodes CDR1 SGHAT and CDR2 FQDESV (reference sequence). As DNA, the CDR3 is TGTGCCAGCAGCATCATAAGAGGAACTGAAGCTTTCTTT. This encodes CASSIIRGTEAFF.

The rearrangement links TRBV12-3 or TRBV12-4 to TRBJ2-5, with D perhaps assigned TRBD1 or TRBD2 (6 bases each). The CDR3 length is 13 residues. The V gene lost 5 bases and the J gene lost 4 bases, with 11 bases spanning the gap. The chain's CDR3 is CASSGWGAETQYF. DNA for the CDR3: TGTGCCAGCAGTGGGTGGGGGGCAGAGACCCAGTACTTC.

This clonotype has at least ten counts. The V call is TRBV6-1, the J call TRBJ2-4; 8 nucleotides agree with TRBD1. CDR1 and CDR2 from the germline V gene are MNHNS and SASEGT. J gave up 3 bases and V 6 bases, and 10 bases lay outside the gene matches. This CDR3 spans 16 amino acids. DNA for the CDR3: TGTGCCAGCAGGCCACTGACAGGGGTGGACAAAAACATTCAGTACTTC. It encodes CASRPLTGVDKNIQYF.

Ten or more counts support this clonotype. Likely a read error: the CDR3 ends without its conserved phenylalanine or tryptophan. No DNA is shown, since the ends of the CDR3 on it are uncertain; the CDR3 is the one TCRdb lists. V usage is TRBV28 and J usage is TRBJ2-7; the table's D call TRBD1 went unverified against the DNA. The CDR3 has 13 amino acids, counting both end residues. Germline-derived CDR1 and CDR2 are MDHEN and SYDVKM. The chain's CDR3 is CASSHRVGQAYYT.

This chain links TRBV12-3 or TRBV12-4 with TRBJ1-5; D is uncertain. This CDR3 region has 14 residues. V lost 7 bases, J lost 0 bases, and 10 bases lay in between. The CDR3 loop is CASTLRLSNQPQHF. DNA for the CDR3: TGTGCCAGCACCCTGCGGCTTAGCAATCAGCCCCAGCATTTT.

Ten or more counts support this clonotype. V usage is TRBV30 and J usage is TRBJ2-2, with no clear D. CDR1 GTSNPN and CDR2 SVGIG come from the germline V gene (reference sequence). V lost 2 bases and J lost 4, with 11 bases in between. This CDR3 spans 14 amino acids. DNA for the CDR3: TGTGCCTGGAGTTTCGACTCATTCACCGGGGAGCTGTTTTTT. It translates to CAWSFDSFTGELFF.

In its sample, this clonotype was seen many times. This sequence joins TRBV4-1 and TRBJ1-2, with TRBD1 as a possible D gene (5 bases). The length of the CDR3 is 14 residues. V lost 1 base and J 4 bases, leaving 10 bases between the germline ends. From germline, CDR1 is MGHRA and CDR2 YSYEKL. The CDR3 DNA follows: TGCGCCAGCAGCCAAGGGCAGGGAAGCTATGGCTACACCTTC. Its translation: CASSQGQGSYGYTF.

Ten or more counts support this clonotype. The V call is TRBV20-1, the J call TRBJ1-1; no firm D call. The CDR3 extends over 12 amino acids. The V and J ends lost 7 bases and 5 bases respectively, with 14 bases between them. Germline V gene lookup returns CDR1 DFQATT and CDR2 SNEGSKA (reference sequence). This CDR3 is CSGGRRRTEAFF. The CDR3 DNA reads TGCAGTGGGGGTAGGAGGAGGACTGAAGCTTTCTTT.

Worth noting for this clonotype: This clone may be a read error of a much larger clone one base away. The chain is built from TRBV3-1 and TRBJ1-6; D not certain. Germline CDR1 and CDR2: LGHDT and YNNKEL (reference sequence). This CDR3 is built from 13 residues. CDR3 sequence reads: CAACGSYNSPLHF. CDR3 coding DNA: TGTGCTGCATGCGGCTCCTATAATTCACCCCTCCACTTT.

CDR3 sequence reads: CASSSTFSGQDIYGYTF. The CDR3 DNA sequence: TGTGCCAGCAGTTCTACCTTCTCCGGACAGGACATTTATGGCTACACCTTC. This chain uses TRBV27 with TRBJ1-2, with TRBD1 matching over 7 bases. CDR1 and CDR2 (germline): MNHEY, SMNVEV (reference sequence). CDR3 size: 17 residues. V lost 4 bases and J lost 5; bases outside the gene matches: 16.

This clonotype appeared many times. A read error may be the cause here, since a much bigger clone is one base away. V and J are TRBV6-5 and TRBJ2-5; perhaps TRBD2 as D (6 bases). Trimming removed 2 bases from V and 9 bases from J, with 10 bases in between. CDR3 length: 12 amino acids. CDR1 is MNHEY and CDR2 is SVGAGI in the germline V gene. The CDR3 DNA follows: TGTGCCAGCAGTTACGGGGGGTCCCCCCAGTACTTC. This sequence encodes CASSYGGSPQYF.

This clonotype was seen many times. The rearrangement links TRBV29-1 to TRBJ2-7, with D uncertain. Germline loops: CDR1 SQVTM, CDR2 ANQGSEA. The CDR3 is made up of 13 amino acids. The V end was cut by 0 bases, the J end by 6 bases, with 12 bases between. This CDR3 reads CSVEDYLGREQYF. Written as DNA, the CDR3 is TGCAGCGTTGAAGATTACTTAGGGCGCGAGCAGTACTTC.

Many counts were recorded for this clonotype. The rearrangement links TRBV20-1 to TRBJ2-7, with TRBD2 matching over 12 bases. V lost 1 base and J lost 4; bases outside the gene matches: 8. The CDR3 contains 16 residues. Germline V gives CDR1 DFQATT, CDR2 SNEGSKA (reference sequence). CDR3 amino acids: CSARGTSGIGVYEQYF. CDR3 sequence (DNA): TGCAGTGCTAGAGGGACTAGCGGGATAGGAGTTTACGAGCAGTACTTC.

There are many counts of this clonotype. J is TRBJ2-5 and V is TRBV27; the D gene is possibly TRBD2 (7 bases). The CDR3 is 14 amino acids. In germline, CDR1 is MNHEY, CDR2 SMNVEV (reference sequence). V lost 7 bases and J lost 5, with 17 bases in between. CDR3 DNA: TGTGCCAGCAACCCCGGGGGGCCTGGGGAGACCCAGTACTTC. Its translation is CASNPGGPGETQYF.

V and J are TRBV25-1 and TRBJ2-7; D unclear. This CDR3 region has 13 residues. Trimming pared 0 bases from V and 3 bases from J, leaving 6 bases between. The germline V gene has CDR1 MGHDK and CDR2 SYGVNS. CDR3 sequence reads: CASSEYAGYEQYF. CDR3 DNA: TGTGCCAGCAGTGAATACGCAGGCTACGAGCAGTACTTC.

This clonotype showed up many times. The chain recombines TRBV19 with TRBJ1-1; D unresolved. V was clipped by 9 bases and J by 1 base, with 12 bases between them. The germline gives CDR1 LNHDA, CDR2 SQIVND (reference sequence). This CDR3 has 13 amino acids. The CDR3 DNA reads as TGTGCCAGCCAGGTCGCAGGGAACACTGAAGCTTTCTTT. Its protein is CASQVAGNTEAFF. The complete variable domain, with remaining parts taken from reference TRBV19 and TRBJ1-1, reads DGGITQSPKYLFRKEGQNVTLSCEQNLNHDAMYWYRQDPGQGLRLIYYSQIVNDFQKGDIAEGYSVSREKKESFPLTVTSAQKNPTAFYLCASQVAGNTEAFFGQGTRLTVV.